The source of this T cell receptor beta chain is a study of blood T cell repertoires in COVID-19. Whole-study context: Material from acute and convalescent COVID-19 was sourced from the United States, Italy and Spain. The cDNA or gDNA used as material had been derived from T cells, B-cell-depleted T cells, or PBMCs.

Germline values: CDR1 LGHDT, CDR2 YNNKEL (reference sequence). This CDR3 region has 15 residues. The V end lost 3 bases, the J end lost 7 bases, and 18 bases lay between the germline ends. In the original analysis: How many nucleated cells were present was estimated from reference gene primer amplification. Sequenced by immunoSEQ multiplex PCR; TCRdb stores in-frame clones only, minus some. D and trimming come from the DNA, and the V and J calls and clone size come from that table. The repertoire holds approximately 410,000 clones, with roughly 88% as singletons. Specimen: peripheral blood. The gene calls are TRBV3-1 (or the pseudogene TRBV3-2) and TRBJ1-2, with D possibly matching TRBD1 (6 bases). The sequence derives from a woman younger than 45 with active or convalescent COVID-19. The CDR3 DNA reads TGTGCCAGCAGCCACCCGACAGGTTCCTTTCCTGGCTACACCTTC. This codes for CASSHPTGSFPGYTF.